The clone carrying this T cell receptor beta chain was found once. Between the trimmed V and J ends, which lost 3 bases and 2 bases, there was a span of 14 bases. Germline CDR1 reads SEHNR; CDR2 reads FQNEAQ (reference sequence). This CDR3 is built from 16 residues. Profiled with immunoSEQ multiplex PCR; TCRdb holds only in-frame clones, not every one. The table records about 300,000 clones, 70% to 85% of them present only once. This record belongs to a study of blood T cell repertoires in COVID-19. The clonotype was recovered from a human donor with COVID-19, enrolled during active disease. The donor label of this sample is uncertain. Sequenced: peripheral blood. The chain has TRBV7-9 and TRBJ1-5; D uncertain. The CDR3 region is CASSFGAPVGNQPQHF. In DNA, the CDR3 is TGTGCCAGCAGCTTCGGAGCGCCGGTGGGCAATCAGCCCCAGCATTTT. Full variable domain (outside the CDR3, taken from reference TRBV7-9 and TRBJ1-5): DTGVSQNPRHKITKRGQNVTFRCDPISEHNRLYWYRQTLGQGPEFLTYFQNEAQLEKSRLLSDRFSAERPKGSFSTLEIQRTEQGDSAMYLCASSFGAPVGNQPQHFGDGTRLSIL.